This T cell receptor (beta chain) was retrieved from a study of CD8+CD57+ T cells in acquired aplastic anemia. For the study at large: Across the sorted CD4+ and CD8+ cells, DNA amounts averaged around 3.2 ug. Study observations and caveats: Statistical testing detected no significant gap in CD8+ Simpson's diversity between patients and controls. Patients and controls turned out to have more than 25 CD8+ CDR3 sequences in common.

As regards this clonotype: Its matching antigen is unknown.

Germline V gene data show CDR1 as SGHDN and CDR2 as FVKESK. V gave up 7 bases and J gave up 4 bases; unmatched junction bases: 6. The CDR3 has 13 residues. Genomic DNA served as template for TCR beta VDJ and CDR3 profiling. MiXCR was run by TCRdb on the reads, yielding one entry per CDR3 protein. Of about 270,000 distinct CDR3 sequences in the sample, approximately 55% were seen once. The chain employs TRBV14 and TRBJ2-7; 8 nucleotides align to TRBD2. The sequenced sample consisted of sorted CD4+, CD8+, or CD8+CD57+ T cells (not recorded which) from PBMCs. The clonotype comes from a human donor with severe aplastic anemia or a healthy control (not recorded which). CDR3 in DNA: TGTGCCAGCACGCCTAGCGGGTGGTACGAGCAGTACTTC. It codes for CASTPSGWYEQYF.